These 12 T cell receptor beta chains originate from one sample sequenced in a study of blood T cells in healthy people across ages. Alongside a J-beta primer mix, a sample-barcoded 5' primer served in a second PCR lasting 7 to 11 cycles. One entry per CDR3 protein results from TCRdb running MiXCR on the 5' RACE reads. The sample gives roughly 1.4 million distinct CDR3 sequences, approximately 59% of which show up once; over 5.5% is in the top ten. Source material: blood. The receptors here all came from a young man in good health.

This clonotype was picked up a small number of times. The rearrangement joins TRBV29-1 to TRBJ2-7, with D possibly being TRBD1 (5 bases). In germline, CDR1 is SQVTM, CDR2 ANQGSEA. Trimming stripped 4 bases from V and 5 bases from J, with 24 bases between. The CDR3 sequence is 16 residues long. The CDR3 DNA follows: TGCAGCGTTGCCCGGCCGGACACCCCAAATGCGGACGAGCAGTACTTC. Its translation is CSVARPDTPNADEQYF.

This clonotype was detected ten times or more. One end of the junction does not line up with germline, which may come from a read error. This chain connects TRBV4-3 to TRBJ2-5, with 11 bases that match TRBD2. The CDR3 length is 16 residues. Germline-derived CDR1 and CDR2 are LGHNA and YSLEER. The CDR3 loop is CASSQDLAGGQETQYF. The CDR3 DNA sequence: TGTGCCAGCAGCCAAGATCTAGCGGGGGGCCAAGAGACCCAGTACTTC.

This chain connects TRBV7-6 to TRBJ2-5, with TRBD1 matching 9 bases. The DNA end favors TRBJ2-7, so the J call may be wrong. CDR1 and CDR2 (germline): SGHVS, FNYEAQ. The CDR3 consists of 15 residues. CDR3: CASSPTGTGNDEQYF. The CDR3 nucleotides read TGTGCCAGCAGCCCAACCGGGACAGGGAACGACGAGCAGTACTTC.

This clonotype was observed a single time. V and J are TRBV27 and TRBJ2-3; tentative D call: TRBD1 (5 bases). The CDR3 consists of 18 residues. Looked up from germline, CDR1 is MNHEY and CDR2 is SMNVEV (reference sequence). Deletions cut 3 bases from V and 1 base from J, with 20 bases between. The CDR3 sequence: CASSFMTADPFGTDTQYF. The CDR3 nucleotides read TGTGCCAGCAGTTTTATGACAGCTGATCCCTTTGGCACAGATACGCAGTATTTT.

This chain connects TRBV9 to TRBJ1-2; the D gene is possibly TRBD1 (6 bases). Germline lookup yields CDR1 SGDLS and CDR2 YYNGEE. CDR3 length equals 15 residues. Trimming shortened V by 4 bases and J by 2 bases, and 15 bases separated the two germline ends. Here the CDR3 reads CASSPGGGANYGYTF. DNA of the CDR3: TGTGCCAGCAGCCCAGGTGGGGGCGCGAACTATGGCTACACCTTC.

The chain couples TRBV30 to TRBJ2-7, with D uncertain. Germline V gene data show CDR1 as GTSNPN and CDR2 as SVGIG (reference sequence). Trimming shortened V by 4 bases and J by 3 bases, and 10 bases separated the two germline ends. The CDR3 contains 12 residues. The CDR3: CAWTGRDYEQYF. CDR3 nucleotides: TGTGCCTGGACTGGAAGAGACTACGAGCAGTACTTC.

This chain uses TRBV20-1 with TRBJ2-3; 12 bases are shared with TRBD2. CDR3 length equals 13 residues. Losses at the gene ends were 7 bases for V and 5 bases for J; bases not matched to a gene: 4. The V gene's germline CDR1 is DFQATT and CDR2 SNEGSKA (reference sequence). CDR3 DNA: TGCAGTGTCAAGACTAGCGGGGGAGATACGCAGTATTTT. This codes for CSVKTSGGDTQYF.

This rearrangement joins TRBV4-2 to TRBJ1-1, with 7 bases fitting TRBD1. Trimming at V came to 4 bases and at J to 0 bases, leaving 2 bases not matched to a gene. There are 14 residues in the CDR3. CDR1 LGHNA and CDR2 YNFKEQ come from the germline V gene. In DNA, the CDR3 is TGTGCCAGCAGCCCGGACAGGATGAACACTGAAGCTTTCTTT. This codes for CASSPDRMNTEAFF.

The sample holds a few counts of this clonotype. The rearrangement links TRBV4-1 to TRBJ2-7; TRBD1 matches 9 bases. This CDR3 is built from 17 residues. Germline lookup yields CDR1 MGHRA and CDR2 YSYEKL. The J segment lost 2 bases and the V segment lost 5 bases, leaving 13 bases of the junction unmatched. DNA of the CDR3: TGCGCCAGCAGCTTAATAACGGGACAGGGAGGAACCTACGAGCAGTACTTC. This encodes CASSLITGQGGTYEQYF.

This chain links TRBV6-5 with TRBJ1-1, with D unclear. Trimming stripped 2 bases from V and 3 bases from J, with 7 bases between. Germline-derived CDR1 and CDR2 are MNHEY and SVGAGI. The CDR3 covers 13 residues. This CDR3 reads CASSYRPYTEAFF. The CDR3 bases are TGTGCCAGCAGTTACCGGCCGTACACTGAAGCTTTCTTT.

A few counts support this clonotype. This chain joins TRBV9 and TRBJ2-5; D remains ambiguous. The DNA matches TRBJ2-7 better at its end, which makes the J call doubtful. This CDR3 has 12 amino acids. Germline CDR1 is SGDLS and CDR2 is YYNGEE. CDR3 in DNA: TGTGCCAGCAGCCCAAGCTTGGGCGAGCAGTACTTC. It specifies CASSPSLGEQYF.

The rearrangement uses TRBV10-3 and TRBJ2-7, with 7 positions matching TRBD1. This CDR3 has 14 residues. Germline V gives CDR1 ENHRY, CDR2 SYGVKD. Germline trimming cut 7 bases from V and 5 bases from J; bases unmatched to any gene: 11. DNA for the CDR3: TGTGCCATCAAGCTCGGGACAGATCGCCACGAGCAGTACTTC. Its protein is CAIKLGTDRHEQYF.